This T cell receptor beta chain originates from a study of OX40 agonist ivuxolimab in advanced cancers. Background on the study: Patients received ivuxolimab, an agonistic anti-OX40 (CD134) antibody. The patients received ivuxolimab by intravenous route every 2 weeks at 0.01 to 10 mg/kg.

The CDR3 sequence is 12 residues long. V lost 2 bases and J 3 bases, leaving 3 bases between the germline ends. CDR1 and CDR2 (germline): SGHVS, FQNEAQ. Sequenced by immunoSEQ multiplex PCR; TCRdb stores in-frame clones only, minus some. Here the sample spans 20,000 to 30,000 clones, over 70% being singletons. Patients were ineligible given autoimmune disease history or systemic immunosuppression. Baseline, cycle 4 day 1, and cycle 7 day 1 were the blood sampling points. The genes are TRBV7-8 and TRBJ2-3; no clear D. Sequencing was performed on CD4+ or CD8+ T cells sorted from blood, taken in a trial of the OX40 agonist ivuxolimab. This clonotype was sampled from an adult with an advanced solid tumor such as melanoma, head and neck, liver or kidney cancer. The CDR3 reads CASSLYTDTQYF. DNA of the CDR3: TGTGCCAGCAGCTTATATACAGATACGCAGTATTTT.